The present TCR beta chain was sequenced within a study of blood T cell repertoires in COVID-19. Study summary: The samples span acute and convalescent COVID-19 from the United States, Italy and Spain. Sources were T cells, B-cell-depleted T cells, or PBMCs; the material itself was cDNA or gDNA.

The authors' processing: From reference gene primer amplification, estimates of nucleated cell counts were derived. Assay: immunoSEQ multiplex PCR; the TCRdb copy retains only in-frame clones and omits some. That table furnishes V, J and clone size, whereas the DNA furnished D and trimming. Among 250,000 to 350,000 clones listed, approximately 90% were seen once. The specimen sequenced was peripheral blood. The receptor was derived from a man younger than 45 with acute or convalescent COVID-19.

The CDR3 DNA follows: TGCAGTGCTAGGAACCAGGGGGGCCGGTTCTTC. Translation gives CSARNQGGRFF. The chain couples TRBV20-1 to TRBJ2-1; maybe TRBD1 (7 bases). The CDR3 runs to 11 residues. The ends were cut back, 3 bases at V and 15 bases at J, with 15 bases in the middle. CDR1 is DFQATT and CDR2 is SNEGSKA in the germline V gene (reference sequence).